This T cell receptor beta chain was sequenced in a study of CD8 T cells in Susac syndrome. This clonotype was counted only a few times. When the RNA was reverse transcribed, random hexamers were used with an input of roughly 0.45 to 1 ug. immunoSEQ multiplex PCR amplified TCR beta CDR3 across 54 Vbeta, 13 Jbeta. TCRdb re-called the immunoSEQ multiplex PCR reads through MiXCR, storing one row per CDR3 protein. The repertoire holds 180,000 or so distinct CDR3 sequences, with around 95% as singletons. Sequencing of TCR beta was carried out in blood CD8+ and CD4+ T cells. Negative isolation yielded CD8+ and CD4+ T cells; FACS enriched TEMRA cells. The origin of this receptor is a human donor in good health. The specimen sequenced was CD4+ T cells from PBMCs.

Here the CDR3 reads CASRSTDTQYF. CDR3 coding DNA: TGTGCCAGCAGGTCTACAGATACGCAGTATTTT. This chain links TRBV7-2 with TRBJ2-3; D gene unclear. The germline V gene encodes CDR1 SGHTA and CDR2 FQGNSA. The CDR3 contains 11 residues. Trimming shortened V by 6 bases and J by 3 bases, and 4 bases separated the two germline ends.